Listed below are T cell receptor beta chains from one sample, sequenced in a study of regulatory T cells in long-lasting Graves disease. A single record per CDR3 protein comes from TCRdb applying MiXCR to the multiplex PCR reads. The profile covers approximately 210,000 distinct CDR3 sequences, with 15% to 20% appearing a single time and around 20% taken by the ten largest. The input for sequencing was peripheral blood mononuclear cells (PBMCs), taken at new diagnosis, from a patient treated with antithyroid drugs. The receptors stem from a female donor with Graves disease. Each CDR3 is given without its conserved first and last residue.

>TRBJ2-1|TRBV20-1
SAEGQGPYEQF
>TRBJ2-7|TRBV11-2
ASSALAGGPYEQY
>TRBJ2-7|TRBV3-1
ASSQNRGHYEQY
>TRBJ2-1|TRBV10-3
ATRDSYNEQF
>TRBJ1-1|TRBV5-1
ASSLQTGGTEAF
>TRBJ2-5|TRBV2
ASATWTARIQETQY
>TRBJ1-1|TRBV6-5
ASSFQLTKGTEAF
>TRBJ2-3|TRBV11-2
ASSTNRETDTQY
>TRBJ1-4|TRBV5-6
ASSLNPPKGLETLF
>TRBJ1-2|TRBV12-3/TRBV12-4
ASVLQSGSGYGYT
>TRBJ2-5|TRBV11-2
ASSSDWGQETQY
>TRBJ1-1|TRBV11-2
ASSLFERVNTEAF